This T cell receptor (beta chain) was sequenced during a study of shared clonotypes between healthy human individuals. Using immunoSEQ multiplex PCR, the repertoire was profiled, and TCRdb retains in-frame clones only, with some absent. The data show approximately 2.5 million clones, with 80% to 95% seen just once and roughly 0.39% held by the top ten. Trimming removed 10 bases from V and 4 bases from J, with 13 bases in between. Germline lookup yields CDR1 MDHEN and CDR2 SYDVKM. The CDR3 length is 12 residues. The chain joins TRBV28 to TRBJ1-2, with a possible D match to TRBD1 (5 bases). Sequenced sample: naive CD4+ T cells from PBMCs. The subset: CD45RA+ positively selected. This TCR derives from a man younger than 30 in good health. Some clones in this sample may be carry-over from other donors' samples. CDR3 DNA: TGTGCCACGGACATGAGTGCCTATGGCTACACCTTC. This translates into CATDMSAYGYTF.